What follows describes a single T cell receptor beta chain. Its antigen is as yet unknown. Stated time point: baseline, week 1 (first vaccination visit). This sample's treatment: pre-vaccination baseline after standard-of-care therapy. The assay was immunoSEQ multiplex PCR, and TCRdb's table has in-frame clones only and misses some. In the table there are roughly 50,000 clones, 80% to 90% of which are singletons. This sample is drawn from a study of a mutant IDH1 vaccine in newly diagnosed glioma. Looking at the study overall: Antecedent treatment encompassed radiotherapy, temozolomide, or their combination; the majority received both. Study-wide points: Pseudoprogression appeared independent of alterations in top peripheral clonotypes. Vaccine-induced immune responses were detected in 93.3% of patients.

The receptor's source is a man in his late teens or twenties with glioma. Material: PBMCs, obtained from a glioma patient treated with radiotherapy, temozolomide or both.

CDR3: CASSLGDPGPIYF. DNA of the CDR3: TGCGCCAGCAGCTTGGGTGACCCTGGCCCCATATATTTT. The V gene is TRBV5-1, the J gene TRBJ1-3; D ambiguous. The germline CDR1 and CDR2 sequences are SGHRS and YFSETQ. V lost 0 bases to trimming and J lost 11 bases, with 12 bases between them. The CDR3 spans 13 residues.